A selection of T cell receptor beta chains follows, all from one sample in a study of shared clonotypes between healthy human individuals. Here immunoSEQ multiplex PCR was the method, and the copy in TCRdb shows in-frame clones only, minus some. This table has 400,000 or so clones, about 97% appearing once. Material for sequencing was memory CD8+ T cells sorted from blood. The source is a man aged 25-45 years in good health. The CDR3 runs from the conserved cysteine through the conserved F or W. A D gene is named only where the DNA matches it firmly. Size values are once, few and many counts, or a class for expanded clones, and some rows have none.

V gene,J gene,D gene,clone size,CDR3 DNA,CDR3 protein
TRBV6-4,TRBJ1-1,-,-,TGTGCCAGCAGACAGGGTGGGGGGAACACTGAAGCTTTCTTT,CASRQGGGNTEAFF
TRBV10-3,TRBJ1-1,-,-,TGTGCCATCAGAACACAGAACACTGAAGCTTTCTTT,CAIRTQNTEAFF
TRBV28,TRBJ2-7,-,-,TGTGCCAGCAGTTTAAGCCACGAGCAGTACTTC,CASSLSHEQYF
TRBV7-8,TRBJ2-1,TRBD2,-,TGTGCCAGCAGCTTACCGGGAGGAGTAAATGAGCAGTTCTTC,CASSLPGGVNEQFF
TRBV2,TRBJ1-6,-,-,TGTGCCAGCAGTTCTAGTTCAACCCTCCACTTT,CASSSSSTLHF
TRBV10-3,TRBJ2-3,TRBD2,-,TGTGCCATCAGTGAGCCGAGCGGGAGATTAGATACGCAGTATTTT,CAISEPSGRLDTQYF
TRBV7-9,TRBJ2-3,TRBD2,-,TGTGCCAGCAGCCTAAGCGGGAGTACAGATACGCAGTATTTT,CASSLSGSTDTQYF
TRBV30,TRBJ1-2,TRBD1,-,TGTGCCTGGAGTGTGGGGACAGGGGGCTATGGCTACACCTTC,CAWSVGTGGYGYTF
TRBV28,TRBJ2-3,-,-,TGTGCCAGCAGTGGGCGCACAGATACGCAGTATTTT,CASSGRTDTQYF
TRBV28,TRBJ2-7,-,-,TGTGCCAGCAGTCAAGAACAGGGCCCCTACGAGCAGTACTTC,CASSQEQGPYEQYF
TRBV28,TRBJ2-7,-,-,TGTGCCAGCAGTTTTCCCTCGGGGCTTTCCTACGAGCAGTACTTC,CASSFPSGLSYEQYF
TRBV19,TRBJ2-7,TRBD1,-,TGTGCCAGTACTGAGGGCCAGGGGGTATACGAGCAGTACTTC,CASTEGQGVYEQYF
TRBV6-4,TRBJ1-5,-,-,TGTGCCAGCAGTTCTCAGGTGATATATAGCAATCAGCCCCAGCATTTT,CASSSQVIYSNQPQHF
TRBV7-9,TRBJ2-5,-,-,TGTGCCAGCAGCTCCCATGCCTCTAGCCTCCAAGAGACCCAGTACTTC,CASSSHASSLQETQYF
TRBV25-1,TRBJ1-5,TRBD1,-,TGTGCCAGCAGTGAGGAGACAGGGATTCGCAATCAGCCCCAGCATTTT,CASSEETGIRNQPQHF
TRBV19,TRBJ2-3,-,-,TGTGCCAGTAGTATAGCAGGGGCTAAAGATACGCAGTATTTT,CASSIAGAKDTQYF
TRBV28,TRBJ2-1,-,-,TGTGCCAGCACCTTCCTCCTTTTCGGGGATGAGCAGTTCTTC,CASTFLLFGDEQFF
TRBV28,TRBJ1-2,TRBD1,-,TGTGCCAGCAGTGCCTCCGGGACAGGGGATGGCTACACCTTC,CASSASGTGDGYTF
TRBV7-8,TRBJ1-3,-,-,TGTGCCAGCAGCACAGGACTTTCTGACTCTGGAAACACCATATATTTT,CASSTGLSDSGNTIYF
TRBV19,TRBJ1-5,TRBD1,-,TGTGCCAGTAGTCGACAGGGTAGCAATCAGCCCCAGCATTTT,CASSRQGSNQPQHF
TRBV15,TRBJ1-2,TRBD1,once,TGTGCCACCAGCGCGGGACAGCACTATGGCTACACCTTC,CATSAGQHYGYTF
TRBV7-8,TRBJ2-7,-,-,TGTGCCAGCAGCCAGGGTCTATCCTACGAGCAGTACTTC,CASSQGLSYEQYF
TRBV29-1,TRBJ2-3,-,-,TGCAGCGGCGGCAAGGCGACAGATACGCAGTATTTT,CSGGKATDTQYF
TRBV28,TRBJ2-5,TRBD1,-,TGTGCCAGCAGTTTTATTGGCAGGGGGCAAGAGACCCAGTACTTC,CASSFIGRGQETQYF
TRBV9,TRBJ2-2,TRBD2,-,TGTGCCAGCAGCCCACGACTAGCGGGTACCGGGGAGCTGTTTTTT,CASSPRLAGTGELFF
TRBV7-9,TRBJ2-1,TRBD2,-,TGTGCCAGCAGCTTAAGGGAACTAGCGCCTAATGAGCAGTTCTTC,CASSLRELAPNEQFF
TRBV19,TRBJ2-2,TRBD2,-,TGTGCCAGTAACCTAGCGGGAGGGTACACCGGGGAGCTGTTTTTT,CASNLAGGYTGELFF
TRBV11-2,TRBJ2-3,-,-,TGTGCCAGCAGCTTAGCGGGGCGTTCGGTTAGCACAGATACGCAGTATTTT,CASSLAGRSVSTDTQYF
TRBV18,TRBJ2-1,-,-,TGTGCCAGCTCACCAGGCAGCCGCGGGACTTACAATGAGCAGTTCTTC,CASSPGSRGTYNEQFF
TRBV25-1,TRBJ1-1,-,-,TGTGCCAGCAGTGAAATATTCGAGAGAGCTGAAGCTTTCTTT,CASSEIFERAEAFF
TRBV29-1,TRBJ2-7,-,-,TGCAGCGTTGAAGGGCCCGACGAGTCGGGGGAGCAGTACTTC,CSVEGPDESGEQYF
TRBV9,TRBJ2-7,TRBD2,-,TGTGCCAGCGCCTTTCGGCTAGCGGGCGAGCAGTACTTC,CASAFRLAGEQYF
TRBV2,TRBJ2-4,-,once,TGTGCCAGCAGTGATACGGGAGTAGCCAAAAACATTCAGTACTTC,CASSDTGVAKNIQYF